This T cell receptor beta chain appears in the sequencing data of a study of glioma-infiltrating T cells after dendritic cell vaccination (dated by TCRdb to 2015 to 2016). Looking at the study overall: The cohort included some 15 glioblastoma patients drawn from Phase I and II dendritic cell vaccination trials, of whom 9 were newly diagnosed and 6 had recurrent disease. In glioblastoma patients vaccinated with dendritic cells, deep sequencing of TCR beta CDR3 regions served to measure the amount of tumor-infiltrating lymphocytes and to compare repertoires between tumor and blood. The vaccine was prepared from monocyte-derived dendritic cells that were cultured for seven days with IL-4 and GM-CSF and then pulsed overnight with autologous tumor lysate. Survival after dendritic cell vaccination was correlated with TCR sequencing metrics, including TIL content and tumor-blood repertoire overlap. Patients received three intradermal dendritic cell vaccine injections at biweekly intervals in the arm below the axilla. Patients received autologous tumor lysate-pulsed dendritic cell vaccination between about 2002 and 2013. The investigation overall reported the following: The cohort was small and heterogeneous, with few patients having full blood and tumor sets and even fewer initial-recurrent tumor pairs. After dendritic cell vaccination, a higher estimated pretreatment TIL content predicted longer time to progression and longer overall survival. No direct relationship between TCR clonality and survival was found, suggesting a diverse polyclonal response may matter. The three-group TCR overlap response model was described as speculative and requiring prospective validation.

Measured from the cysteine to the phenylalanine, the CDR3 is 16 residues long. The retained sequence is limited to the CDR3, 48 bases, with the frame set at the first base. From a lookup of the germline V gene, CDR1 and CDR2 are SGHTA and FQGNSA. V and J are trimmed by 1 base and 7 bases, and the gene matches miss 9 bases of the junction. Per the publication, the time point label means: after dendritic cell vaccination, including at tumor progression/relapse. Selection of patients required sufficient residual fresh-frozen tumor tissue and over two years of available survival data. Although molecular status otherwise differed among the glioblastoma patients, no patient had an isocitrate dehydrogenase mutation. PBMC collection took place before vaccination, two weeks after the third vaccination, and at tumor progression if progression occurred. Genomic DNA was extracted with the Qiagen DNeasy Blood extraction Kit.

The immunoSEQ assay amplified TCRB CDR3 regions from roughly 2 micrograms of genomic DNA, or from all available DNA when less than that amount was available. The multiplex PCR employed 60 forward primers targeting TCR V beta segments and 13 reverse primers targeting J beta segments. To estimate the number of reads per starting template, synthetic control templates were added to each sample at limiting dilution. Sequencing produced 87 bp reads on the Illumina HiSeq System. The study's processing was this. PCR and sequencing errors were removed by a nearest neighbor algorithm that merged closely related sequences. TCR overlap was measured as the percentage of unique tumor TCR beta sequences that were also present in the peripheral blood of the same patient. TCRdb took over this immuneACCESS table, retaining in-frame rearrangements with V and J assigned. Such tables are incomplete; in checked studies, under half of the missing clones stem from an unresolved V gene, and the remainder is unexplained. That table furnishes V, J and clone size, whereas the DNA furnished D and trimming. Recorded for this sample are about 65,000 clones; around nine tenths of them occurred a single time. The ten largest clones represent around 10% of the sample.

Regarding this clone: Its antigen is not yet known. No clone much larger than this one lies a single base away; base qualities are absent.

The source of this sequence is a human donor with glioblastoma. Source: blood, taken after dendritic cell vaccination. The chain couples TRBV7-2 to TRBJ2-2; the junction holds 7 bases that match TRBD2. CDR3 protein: CASSLGWGGPNGELFF. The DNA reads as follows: TGTGCCAGCAGCTTAGGATGGGGAGGGCCTAACGGGGAGCTGTTTTTT.